One sample yielded the 19 T cell receptor beta chains listed below, sequenced in a study of graft-versus-host responses after intestinal transplantation. Sequenced by immunoSEQ multiplex PCR; TCRdb stores in-frame clones only, minus some. The table records about 97,000 clones, around 90% of them present only once. Sequenced material: PBMCs, taken 450 to 460 days after intestinal transplant. These receptors were obtained from a human patient who received an intestinal transplant, so some T cells may come from the graft donor.

The rearrangement uses TRBV7-8 and TRBJ2-4; D not resolved. V lost 4 bases and J 1 base, leaving 11 bases between the germline ends. CDR3 length: 15 amino acids. Looked up from germline, CDR1 is SGHVS and CDR2 is FQNEAQ. The CDR3 DNA reads as TGTGCCAGCAGCTCTCAGGCGACGGCCAAAAACATTCAGTACTTC. Translated: CASSSQATAKNIQYF.

This clone was found once. CDR3 region: CASRPGQGFGYTF. As DNA, the CDR3 is TGTGCCAGCAGGCCGGGACAGGGGTTTGGCTACACCTTC. The chain has TRBV6-5 and TRBJ1-2; 10 nucleotides line up with TRBD1. The germline gives CDR1 MNHEY, CDR2 SVGAGI. CDR3 length equals 13 residues. V was clipped by 6 bases and J by 7 bases; unmatched bases: 5.

Only a few counts were recorded for this clone. The CDR3 here is CASSFGVGSTGELFF. CDR3 coding DNA: TGTGCCAGCAGTTTTGGGGTTGGGAGCACCGGGGAGCTGTTTTTT. V usage is TRBV27 and J usage is TRBJ2-2; D may be TRBD2 (5 bases). Trimming removed 3 bases at V and 4 bases at J, with 12 bases between. In germline, CDR1 is MNHEY, CDR2 SMNVEV (reference sequence). The length of the CDR3 is 15 residues.

The rearrangement links TRBV6-6 to TRBJ1-4, with a tentative D call TRBD1 (5 bases). Trimming pared 4 bases from V and 8 bases from J, leaving 20 bases between. Germline CDR1 and CDR2: MNHNY and SVGAGI (reference sequence). The CDR3 is 16 residues long. Here the CDR3 DNA reads TGTGCCAGCAGTTCCTTGCAGGGCTGGGTTGGGGAAAAACTGTTTTTT. Translation gives CASSSLQGWVGEKLFF.

The V gene is TRBV10-3, the J gene TRBJ2-5, with a possible D match to TRBD1 (6 bases). This CDR3 has 16 amino acids. Germline loops: CDR1 ENHRY, CDR2 SYGVKD. V lost 0 bases, J lost 1 base, and 12 bases lay in between. For the CDR3, the DNA is TGTGCCATCAGTGAGTCAGGGGGAGAAGGCCAAGAGACCCAGTACTTC. Protein product: CAISESGGEGQETQYF.

The V gene is TRBV5-8, the J gene TRBJ1-2; TRBD1 is a possible D gene (5 bases). Germline-derived CDR1 and CDR2 are SGHTS and YDEGEE. There are 13 residues in the CDR3. V lost 4 bases to trimming and J lost 5 bases, with 12 bases between them. The CDR3 bases are TGTGCCAGCAGCCCCAACGGGGCATATGGCTACACCTTC. Protein product: CASSPNGAYGYTF.

This chain uses TRBV5-1 with TRBJ2-6; maybe TRBD2 (5 bases). The V end was cut by 8 bases, the J end by 1 base, with 25 bases between. Germline assignment: CDR1 SGHRS and CDR2 YFSETQ. The CDR3 runs 19 residues. The CDR3 DNA is TGCGCCAGAGGGAGAAACGACGAGGCAGAAAGGTCTGGGGCCAACGTCCTGACTTTC. Translated, it gives CARGRNDEAERSGANVLTF.

The chain recombines TRBV2 with TRBJ2-5, with D unresolved. This CDR3 spans 11 amino acids. Germline V gene sequence: CDR1 SNHLY, CDR2 FYNNEI. V gave up 6 bases and J gave up 5 bases, with 7 bases separating them. This chain's CDR3 is CASSLWETQYF. CDR3 DNA: TGTGCCAGCAGCTTGTGGGAGACCCAGTACTTC.

The V gene is TRBV21-1, the J gene TRBJ2-7; the D call of TRBD2 is as the table states it, not checked on the DNA. TRBV21-1 is a known pseudogene. The CDR3 contains 12 residues. The CDR3 nucleotides read TGTGCCAGCAGCAAGATTGACGAGGGCCGGTACTTC. The encoded protein is CASSKIDEGRYF.

V gene TRBV1 combines with J gene TRBJ2-3; the tabulated D call, TRBD2, remains unverified against the DNA. TRBV1 is a listed pseudogene. The CDR3 spans 17 residues. The CDR3 nucleotides read TGCACCAGCAGCCAAGCCCGAAACCCGCCCGGGACAGATACGCAGTATTTT. This translates into CTSSQARNPPGTDTQYF.

The rearrangement joins TRBV11-2 to TRBJ1-1, with a weak D call TRBD1 (6 bases). The length of the CDR3 is 18 residues. V lost 4 bases and J lost 1, with 22 bases in between. The V gene's germline CDR1 is SGHAT and CDR2 FQNNGV. The CDR3 nucleotides are TGTGCCAGCAGCTCTTACCCTCTCAGGGGTTTTGCGAACACTGAAGCTTTCTTT. Its protein is CASSSYPLRGFANTEAFF.

This clone was seen only a few times. This sequence joins TRBV9 and TRBJ1-1, with TRBD1 matching 7 bases. The CDR3 totals 15 residues. V shed 0 bases, J shed 3 bases, and the junction held 5 bases outside the gene matches. Germline V gene lookup returns CDR1 SGDLS and CDR2 YYNGEE. The CDR3 DNA reads as TGTGCCAGCAGCGTAGGGCCAGGGGGGGACACTGAAGCTTTCTTT. Protein sequence: CASSVGPGGDTEAFF.

The chain is built from TRBV6-4 and TRBJ1-1; 7 bases align to TRBD1. With 5 bases clipped from V and 1 base from J, the junction kept 1 base outside the gene matches. Germline V gene sequence: CDR1 MRHNA, CDR2 SNTAGT. The length of the CDR3 is 13 residues. The CDR3 is CASSRQGNTEAFF. In DNA, the CDR3 is TGTGCCAGCAGTCGACAGGGGAACACTGAAGCTTTCTTT.

The V gene is TRBV10-3, the J gene TRBJ1-1, with D unresolved. V shed 5 bases and J shed 7 bases, with 26 bases lying between them. CDR1 and CDR2 (germline): ENHRY, SYGVKD. The CDR3 is 17 residues long. The CDR3 nucleotides read TGTGCCATCAGTCCTAGAGGTTCTTTTGCGACCGAAGATGAAGCTTTCTTT. Its protein product is CAISPRGSFATEDEAFF.

The chain employs TRBV4-1 and TRBJ2-3; D gene uncertain. V gave up 1 base and J gave up 1 base, with 15 bases separating them. The CDR3 runs 17 residues. In germline, CDR1 is MGHRA, CDR2 YSYEKL. The CDR3 nucleotides are TGCGCCAGCAGCCAAGGAAGACGGGCCCTAGGCACAGATACGCAGTATTTT. Protein product: CASSQGRRALGTDTQYF.

The chain links TRBV9 to TRBJ1-1, with D possibly being TRBD1 (5 bases). Germline V gene data show CDR1 as SGDLS and CDR2 as YYNGEE. Between the trimmed V and J ends, which lost 1 base and 3 bases, there was a span of 10 bases. This CDR3 has 14 amino acids. CDR3 sequence (DNA): TGTGCCAGCAGCGTACAGGGTGGTGACACTGAAGCTTTCTTT. Translation: CASSVQGGDTEAFF.

This chain links TRBV18 with TRBJ1-1; D call uncertain. Germline V gives CDR1 KGHSH, CDR2 LQKENI. The CDR3 extends over 14 amino acids. With 4 bases removed from V and 2 bases from J, the gap between germline ends came to 11 bases. The CDR3 DNA follows: TGTGCCAGCTCACGGGGAGTCGGCAACACTGAAGCTTTCTTT. This translates into CASSRGVGNTEAFF.

This chain links TRBV11-2 with TRBJ2-2, with D perhaps matching TRBD1 (6 bases). The CDR3 is 15 amino acids. Trimming took 8 bases from V and 4 from J, leaving 17 bases between them. CDR1 is SGHAT, CDR2 FQNNGV, per germline. DNA of the CDR3: TGTGCCAGCCAGAGGTGGGGGCTTTCCACCGGGGAGCTGTTTTTT. Protein sequence: CASQRWGLSTGELFF.

The chain carries TRBV19 and TRBJ2-3; D tentatively reads TRBD1 or TRBD2 (6 bases each). The CDR3 has 16 residues. Looked up from germline, CDR1 is LNHDA and CDR2 is SQIVND (reference sequence). V lost 2 bases to trimming and J lost 2 bases, with 14 bases between them. DNA for the CDR3: TGTGCCAGTAGTATATGGGGTGGGGGGCTCACAGATACGCAGTATTTT. This translates into CASSIWGGGLTDTQYF.